Included here is one T cell receptor (beta chain) sequence, with context. No cognate antigen has been identified for it. Per-nucleotide qualities are absent, and no much larger clonotype sits a single base away. CDR1 MNHNY and CDR2 SVGAGI are derived from the germline V gene (reference sequence). V loses 6 bases at its end and J loses 5 bases; junction bases beyond the gene matches: 7. The CDR3 runs 14 residues from the cysteine to the phenylalanine. The only DNA kept is the CDR3, 42 bases in frame from the first base. This specimen belongs to a study of T cell responses to AZD1222 COVID-19 vaccine (dated by TCRdb to the early 2020s). The study in broad terms: A total of approximately 250 trial participants underwent TCR sequencing, of whom roughly 210 had received two doses of AZD1222 and 26 had received two doses of the MenACWY control vaccine. Trial participants were enrolled into age subgroups of 18-55, 56-69 and 70-plus years, which contained about 150, 28 and 57 TCR-sequenced participants, respectively. Broad study findings and their caveats: Because no day 14 peak-response samples were available, the repertoires could be characterized only after the peak T cell response. Most participants were white British and females outnumbered males, and the authors suggested that clonal diversity may have been underestimated. A significant rise in spike-specific TCR breadth and depth was observed after two AZD1222 doses relative to day 0 and relative to MenACWY recipients. Conclusions about previously exposed vaccinees are limited, since just five or six AZD1222 recipients were seropositive for SARS-CoV-2 at baseline. In the small 56-69-year group, the increase in depth fell short of significance, most likely because of low power. Reportedly, close to half of the unique spike-specific TCRs recognized epitopes lying outside the regions that are mutated in the B.1.351 and B.1.1.7 variants. The whole spike protein was spanned by vaccine-associated CD4 TCRs, and dominant responses were seen in regions 160-218 and 743-854.

What this sample's time point label stands for: baseline before first vaccination. In the paper's terms, the treatment or condition label means: meningococcal conjugate vaccine given as trial control. The vaccinee samples were drawn from two UK trials, COV001 and COV002, one of which was a single-blind randomized controlled phase 2/3 trial testing AZD1222 (ChAdOx1 nCoV-19) in healthy adults. Trial participant PBMC samples were collected at day 0 and day 28 after the second dose for TCRbeta chain sequencing. The CDR3 regions of human TCRbeta chains were analyzed by immunosequencing. As for how the authors treated the data: Repertoire TCRs were matched against a reference library of SARS-CoV-2-specific TCRs generated with the MIRA antigen-specificity platform. Breadth was defined as the fraction of unique TCRs that were SARS-CoV-2-associated, and depth was defined as the fraction of total T cells that were SARS-CoV-2-associated. Each spike-specific TCR was assigned to its reactive spike region and to a CD4 or CD8 class using the MIRA data. Log10-transformed breadth and depth values were compared by one-way ANOVA with Sidak's multiple comparisons tests. TCRdb limited this immuneACCESS table to in-frame rearrangements with V and J called. A share of clones is missing; checked studies link under half to unresolved V genes, and the rest is unexplained. V, J and clone size reflect that table, while D and trimming were determined from the DNA. The sample table lists some 140,000 clones, 80% to 90% of them with a count of one. The ten largest make up about 5.1% of the sample.

Here the chain combines TRBV6-6 and TRBJ2-4; 7 bases in the junction line up with TRBD1. The sample consisted of peripheral blood, taken on day 0 of MenACWY control vaccination. The sequence came from an adult in good health. The base sequence is TGTGCCAGCAGGTTAGCAGGACAGGAAAACATTCAGTACTTC. It is translated as CASRLAGQENIQYF.